The 27 T cell receptor beta chains listed next were all sequenced from one sample in a study of OX40 agonist ivuxolimab in advanced cancers. The data were produced by immunoSEQ multiplex PCR, yet TCRdb's version contains in-frame clones alone and is incomplete. The sample holds about 6,100 clones; 60% to 85% are singletons and the top ten take roughly 25%. The sample consisted of CD4+ or CD8+ T cells sorted from blood, taken in a trial of the OX40 agonist ivuxolimab. These receptors originate from an adult with an advanced solid tumor such as melanoma, head and neck, liver or kidney cancer.

The CDR3 loop is CSARDQNEAFF. CDR3 nucleotides: TGCAGTGCTAGGGACCAGAATGAAGCTTTCTTT. The rearrangement links TRBV20-1 to TRBJ1-1; D remains unclear. This CDR3 is 11 amino acids long. V lost 3 bases and J lost 7, with 9 bases in between. Germline lookup yields CDR1 DFQATT and CDR2 SNEGSKA (reference sequence).

The chain joins TRBV7-9 to TRBJ1-1; D gene ambiguous. The CDR3 sequence is 15 residues long. Germline V lookup: CDR1 SEHNR, CDR2 FQNEAQ (reference sequence). Trimming removed 2 bases at V and 2 bases at J, with 12 bases between. CDR3 loop: CASSLSLSGNTEAFF. CDR3 coding DNA: TGTGCCAGCAGCTTAAGCTTGAGCGGAAACACTGAAGCTTTCTTT.

The chain uses TRBV11-2 and TRBJ1-1, with D hard to call. Germline V lookup: CDR1 SGHAT, CDR2 FQNNGV. V lost 6 bases and J lost 1, with 12 bases in between. The CDR3 runs 14 residues. CDR3 sequence (DNA): TGTGCCAGCAGAGCTCTGGCCTGGAACACTGAAGCTTTCTTT. Translated: CASRALAWNTEAFF. Based on the CDR3 plus reference TRBV11-2 and TRBJ1-1, the full variable domain is EAGVAQSPRYKIIEKRQSVAFWCNPISGHATLYWYQQILGQGPKLLIQFQNNGVVDDSQLPKDRFSAERLKGVDSTLKIQPAKLEDSAVYLCASRALAWNTEAFFGQGTRLTVV.

V is TRBV19 and J is TRBJ2-7; TRBD1 matches at 8 bases. The V gene's germline CDR1 is LNHDA and CDR2 SQIVND (reference sequence). The CDR3 extends over 14 amino acids. Trimming took 5 bases from V and 5 from J; bases not matched to a gene: 8. CDR3 nucleotides: TGTGCCAGTAGTGCCAGGACAGGGAAGGACGAGCAGTACTTC. Protein sequence: CASSARTGKDEQYF.

The V gene is TRBV5-6, the J gene TRBJ1-2; tentative D call: TRBD1 (6 bases). Germline assignment: CDR1 SGHDT and CDR2 YYEEEE. Trimming left V 1 base short and J 7 bases short, with 17 bases between. The CDR3 has 15 amino acids. This CDR3 is CASSLYPPGAGGYTF. CDR3 in DNA: TGTGCCAGCAGCTTGTATCCCCCAGGGGCGGGTGGCTACACCTTC.

The chain couples TRBV18 to TRBJ2-2, with 10 bases fitting TRBD1. CDR3 length: 15 residues. Germline loops: CDR1 KGHSH, CDR2 LQKENI. With 2 bases clipped from V and 7 bases from J, the junction kept 4 bases outside the gene matches. CDR3 sequence: CASSPRQGAVGELFF. Written as DNA, the CDR3 is TGTGCCAGCTCACCAAGACAGGGGGCAGTCGGGGAGCTGTTTTTT.

The chain links TRBV27 to TRBJ2-1, with 9 bases that match TRBD2. V lost 5 bases and J lost 2; bases outside the gene matches: 7. The CDR3 has 16 residues. CDR1 and CDR2 (germline): MNHEY, SMNVEV (reference sequence). The CDR3 coding sequence is TGTGCCAGCAGTCCAGTAGCGGGGGCAACCTACAATGAGCAGTTCTTC. This codes for CASSPVAGATYNEQFF.

The V call is TRBV7-9, the J call TRBJ2-1; 7 bases are shared with TRBD1. Germline V gene sequence: CDR1 SEHNR, CDR2 FQNEAQ (reference sequence). V dropped 4 bases and J dropped 7; count of bases not matched to a gene: 4. The CDR3 contains 13 residues. The CDR3 reads CASSWTGANEQFF. Here the CDR3 DNA reads TGTGCCAGCAGCTGGACAGGCGCTAATGAGCAGTTCTTC.

This clone was counted once. The V and J genes are TRBV29-1 and TRBJ2-7; 11 positions agree with TRBD1. Germline loops: CDR1 SQVTM, CDR2 ANQGSEA. This CDR3 contains 14 residues. The V segment lost 2 bases and the J segment 5 bases; nucleotides outside the gene matches: 5. CDR3 coding DNA: TGCAGCGTTGAACTGTGGGACAGGGGGAACGAGCAGTACTTC. Translated: CSVELWDRGNEQYF.

The V call is TRBV4-2, the J call TRBJ2-3; 7 nucleotides match TRBD2. Germline V gene lookup returns CDR1 LGHNA and CDR2 YNFKEQ. J lost 0 bases, V lost 4 bases, and 13 bases had no gene match. The CDR3 spans 18 residues. The CDR3 DNA reads as TGTGCCAGCAGCCCTCTGGGGGTAGGGCGGGAGAGCACAGATACGCAGTATTTT. Translated: CASSPLGVGRESTDTQYF.

The chain couples TRBV2 to TRBJ2-7; no firm D call. Per germline, CDR1 SNHLY and CDR2 FYNNEI. The CDR3 extends over 13 amino acids. Trimming took off 6 bases at V and 3 bases at J, with 12 bases between the two ends. The CDR3 DNA sequence: TGTGCCAGCAGCCCAGGACCGCTCTACGAGCAGTACTTC. Protein sequence: CASSPGPLYEQYF.

This clone was detected only a few times. The chain uses TRBV2 and TRBJ2-7; TRBD2 matches at 8 bases. This CDR3 is 16 amino acids long. J was trimmed by 0 bases and V by 1 base; bases with no gene match: 5. From germline, CDR1 is SNHLY and CDR2 FYNNEI. As DNA, the CDR3 is TGTGCCAGCAGTGAAGGCTCTAGCGGGTCCTCCTACGAGCAGTACTTC. This gives the protein CASSEGSSGSSYEQYF. The full variable domain, rest sourced from reference TRBV2 and TRBJ2-7, is EPEVTQTPSHQVTQMGQEVILRCVPISNHLYFYWYRQILGQKVEFLVSFYNNEISEKSEIFDDQFSVERPDGSNFTLKIRSTKLEDSAMYFCASSEGSSGSSYEQYFGPGTRLTVT.

The chain recombines TRBV13 with TRBJ1-1, with a weak D call TRBD1 (6 bases). The CDR3 is 19 amino acids. The V end was cut by 5 bases, the J end by 3 bases, with 28 bases between. From germline, CDR1 is PRHDT and CDR2 FYEKMQ (reference sequence). This CDR3 is CASSRLTAGASSRDTEAFF. Here the CDR3 DNA reads TGTGCCAGCAGCCGTCTTACGGCAGGGGCCTCCTCGAGGGACACTGAAGCTTTCTTT. Full variable domain (remainder filled in from reference TRBV13 and TRBJ1-1): AAGVIQSPRHLIKEKRETATLKCYPIPRHDTVYWYQQGPGQDPQFLISFYEKMQSDKGSIPDRFSAQQFSDYHSELNMSSLELGDSALYFCASSRLTAGASSRDTEAFFGQGTRLTVV.

V gene TRBV14 combines with J gene TRBJ1-2; weak D call: TRBD1 (6 bases). Trimming left V 7 bases short and J 8 bases short, with 26 bases between. Per the germline V gene, CDR1 is SGHDN and CDR2 is FVKESK. CDR3 size: 16 residues. The CDR3 protein is CASTQTHGGGDGGYTF. The CDR3 DNA reads as TGTGCCAGCACCCAGACGCACGGGGGCGGTGATGGAGGCTACACCTTC.

V usage is TRBV7-6 and J usage is TRBJ2-1, with D maybe TRBD2 (6 bases). The V end lost 1 base, the J end lost 10 bases, and 14 bases lay between the germline ends. Germline V CDR1 and CDR2: SGHVS, FNYEAQ. CDR3 length: 14 amino acids. The CDR3 DNA reads as TGTGCCAGCAGCTTAGACGGGACTCCCAGCGAGCAGTTCTTC. As protein: CASSLDGTPSEQFF.

This chain uses TRBV6-5 with TRBJ2-3; TRBD2 matches at 10 bases. J gave up 2 bases and V 8 bases, and 7 bases lay outside the gene matches. This CDR3 is built from 15 residues. Germline CDR1 and CDR2: MNHEY and SVGAGI. The CDR3 nucleotides read TGTGCCAGCGGGATAGCGGGGGGACTCACAGATACGCAGTATTTT. Protein sequence: CASGIAGGLTDTQYF.

The J gene is TRBJ2-1, the V gene TRBV19; perhaps TRBD2 as D (6 bases). V was shortened by 6 bases and J by 10 bases, with 16 bases between the two germline ends. The CDR3 is 13 amino acids. The germline gives CDR1 LNHDA, CDR2 SQIVND (reference sequence). CDR3 sequence: CASSPGLPQEQFF. The CDR3 DNA is TGTGCCAGTAGCCCAGGACTACCACAGGAGCAGTTCTTC.

This chain joins TRBV5-6 and TRBJ2-1; the D is unclear. From germline, CDR1 is SGHDT and CDR2 YYEEEE. The CDR3 covers 15 residues. Trimming took 2 bases from V and 2 from J, leaving 11 bases between them. The CDR3 reads CASSLFDAPYNEQFF. The CDR3 DNA reads TGTGCCAGCAGCTTATTCGACGCTCCCTACAATGAGCAGTTCTTC.

The sample holds one count of this clone. This rearrangement joins TRBV7-8 to TRBJ2-3; no clear D. This CDR3 region has 16 residues. V was trimmed by 5 bases and J by 4 bases, leaving 19 bases between them. Germline V gene data show CDR1 as SGHVS and CDR2 as FQNEAQ. CDR3 nucleotides: TGTGCCAGCAGCCCAGGCCTAGTTTTCGGCCCAGATACGCAGTATTTT. This sequence encodes CASSPGLVFGPDTQYF.

The chain has TRBV6-5 and TRBJ1-2; D gene unclear. The CDR3 has 14 amino acids. From germline, CDR1 is MNHEY and CDR2 SVGAGI. V was shortened by 5 bases and J by 4 bases, with 14 bases between the two germline ends. CDR3 amino acids: CASSPGPGIYGYTF. The CDR3 DNA is TGTGCCAGCAGTCCTGGTCCGGGGATCTATGGCTACACCTTC.

This clone has a handful of counts. The J gene is TRBJ1-2, the V gene TRBV10-3; 8 bases are shared with TRBD1. This CDR3 has 16 amino acids. CDR1 is ENHRY, CDR2 SYGVKD, per germline. The V gene end was trimmed by 2 bases and the J gene end by 6 bases; junction bases not matched to a gene: 11. CDR3 coding DNA: TGTGCCATCAGTGAGGGGAGAGGACAGGGATTAAATGGCTACACCTTC. Translation: CAISEGRGQGLNGYTF.

The chain uses TRBV28 and TRBJ2-7; TRBD1 matches 7 bases. This CDR3 comprises 15 residues. Germline CDR1 MDHEN, CDR2 SYDVKM. Trimming took 5 bases from V and 2 from J; bases not matched to a gene: 9. Here the CDR3 DNA reads TGTGCCAGCAGTCCCCGGGACAGCCTAACCTACGAGCAGTACTTC. Translation gives CASSPRDSLTYEQYF.

The genes are TRBV6-5 and TRBJ2-7; the D gene is possibly TRBD1 (5 bases). The germline CDR1 and CDR2 sequences are MNHEY and SVGAGI. V lost 6 bases and J 1 base, leaving 13 bases between the germline ends. This CDR3 contains 14 residues. CDR3 sequence reads: CASSEVQGSYEQYF. CDR3 nucleotides: TGTGCCAGCAGCGAGGTTCAGGGTTCCTACGAGCAGTACTTC.

The chain joins TRBV9 to TRBJ2-1, with D unresolved. The CDR3 spans 12 residues. V lost 7 bases and J 1 base, leaving 6 bases between the germline ends. Germline values: CDR1 SGDLS, CDR2 YYNGEE. The CDR3 loop reads CASEGSYNEQFF. CDR3 coding DNA: TGTGCCAGCGAAGGGTCCTACAATGAGCAGTTCTTC.

This clone was recorded only once. This chain links TRBV7-8 with TRBJ2-2; 12 bases line up with TRBD2. V shed 5 bases, J shed 5 bases, and the junction held 9 bases outside the gene matches. Germline V lookup: CDR1 SGHVS, CDR2 FQNEAQ. The CDR3 covers 17 residues. This chain's CDR3 is CASSVRLAGDGTGELFF. The CDR3 nucleotides read TGTGCCAGCAGCGTCCGACTAGCGGGAGATGGTACCGGGGAGCTGTTTTTT.

The rearrangement links TRBV28 to TRBJ2-7; D gene unclear. The length of the CDR3 is 12 residues. Germline V gives CDR1 MDHEN, CDR2 SYDVKM. With 4 bases removed from V and 3 bases from J, the gap between germline ends came to 7 bases. The DNA for the CDR3 is TGTGCCAGCAGTTACGCGTTCTACGAGCAGTACTTC. Its protein is CASSYAFYEQYF.

The chain couples TRBV6-5 to TRBJ1-1; D might be TRBD1 (6 bases). The V gene's germline CDR1 is MNHEY and CDR2 SVGAGI. Trimming pared 7 bases from V and 3 bases from J, leaving 12 bases between. The length of the CDR3 is 13 residues. The CDR3 nucleotides are TGTGCCAGCAAAGGGACATCCTACACTGAAGCTTTCTTT. This translates into CASKGTSYTEAFF.